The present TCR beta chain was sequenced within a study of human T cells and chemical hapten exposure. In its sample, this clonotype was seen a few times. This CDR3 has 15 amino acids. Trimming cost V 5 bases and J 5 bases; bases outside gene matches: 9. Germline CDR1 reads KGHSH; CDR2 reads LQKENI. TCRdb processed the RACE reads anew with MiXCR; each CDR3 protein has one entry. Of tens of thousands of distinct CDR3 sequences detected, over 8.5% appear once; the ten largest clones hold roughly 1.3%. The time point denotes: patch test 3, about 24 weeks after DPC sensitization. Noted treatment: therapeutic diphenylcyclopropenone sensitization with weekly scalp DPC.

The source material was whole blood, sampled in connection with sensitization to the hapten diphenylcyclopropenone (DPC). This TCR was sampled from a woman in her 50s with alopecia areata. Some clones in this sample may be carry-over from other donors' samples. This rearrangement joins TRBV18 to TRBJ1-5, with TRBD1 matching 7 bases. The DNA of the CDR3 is TGTGCCAGCTCAGACAGGGCCGGAGCCCATCAGCCCCAGCATTTT. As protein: CASSDRAGAHQPQHF. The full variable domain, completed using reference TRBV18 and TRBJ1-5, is NAGVMQNPRHLVRRRGQEARLRCSPMKGHSHVYWYRQLPEEGLKFMVYLQKENIIDESGMPKERFSAEFPKEGPSILRIQQVVRGDSAAYFCASSDRAGAHQPQHFGDGTRLSIL.